This T cell receptor (beta chain) came from a study of blood T cell repertoires in COVID-19. Study at large: Samples came from the United States, Italy and Spain, spanning acute and convalescent COVID-19. T cells, B-cell-depleted T cells, or PBMCs provided the cDNA or gDNA that served as material.

Trimming cost V 6 bases and J 2 bases, with 14 bases left between them. The CDR3 loop spans 14 amino acids. Germline-derived CDR1 and CDR2 are SQVTM and ANQGSEA. Patients from Seattle were sampled longitudinally, starting during active infection. In the authors' methods: For nucleated cells, counts were estimated from reference gene primer amplification. Some clones are missing from TCRdb's copy, which holds only in-frame ones; the method was immunoSEQ multiplex PCR. The V and J calls and the clone size are those of that table, but D and trimming were determined from the DNA. The table includes over 150,000 clones, roughly 93% detected once.

Material for sequencing was peripheral blood. This clonotype was obtained from a man younger than 30 with COVID-19, enrolled during active disease. V and J are TRBV29-1 and TRBJ2-1; perhaps TRBD2 as D (5 bases). CDR3 nucleotides: TGCAGCGTCGGAGCCCAACTAGCCTACAATGAGCAGTTCTTC. This translates into CSVGAQLAYNEQFF.